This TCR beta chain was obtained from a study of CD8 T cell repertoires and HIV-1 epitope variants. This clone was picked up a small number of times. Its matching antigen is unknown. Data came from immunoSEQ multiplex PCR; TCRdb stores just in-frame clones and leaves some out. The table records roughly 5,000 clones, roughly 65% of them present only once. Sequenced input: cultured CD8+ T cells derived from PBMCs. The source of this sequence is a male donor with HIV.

CDR3 sequence (DNA): TGTGCCAGCAGTTACGAAAACCCTAACAATGAGCAGTTCTTC. Its translation is CASSYENPNNEQFF. The V call is TRBV6-6, the J call TRBJ2-1, with D hard to call. Germline CDR1 and CDR2: MNHNY and SVGAGI (reference sequence). The CDR3 spans 14 residues. V was pared by 2 bases and J by 5 bases, with 10 bases between.